Shown below are 9 T cell receptor beta chains from a single sample sequenced in a study of blood T cells in healthy people across ages. Then a second PCR, running about 6 to 12 cycles, was carried out with a sample-barcoded 5' primer and a J-beta primer mix. TCRdb analysed the 5' RACE reads with MiXCR anew, one entry per CDR3 protein. This repertoire shows some 730,000 distinct CDR3 sequences, about a fifth found once; its top ten account for 22%. The sample taken for sequencing was blood. Every receptor here comes from a man between 70 and 80 years old in good health.

Concerning this clonotype itself: Lacking the conserved final phenylalanine or tryptophan, this CDR3 likely reflects a read error. This chain connects TRBV10-3 to TRBJ1-2; D perhaps matches TRBD1 (5 bases). CDR3 length equals 15 residues. Per germline, CDR1 ENHRY and CDR2 SYGVKD. V was cut by 0 bases and J by 6 bases, with 14 bases left in between. The CDR3 DNA is TGTGCCATCAGTGAGTCGTGGGGCCAGGGTGATGGCTACACCCTC. Protein product: CAISESWGQGDGYTL.

This clonotype was found once. The chain couples TRBV5-1 to TRBJ2-2; 8 bases are a match to TRBD2. CDR3 size: 15 residues. Germline loops: CDR1 SGHRS, CDR2 YFSETQ. The junction had 10 bases not matched to a gene; V was cut back by 6 bases and J by 6 bases. Here the CDR3 DNA reads TGCGCCAGCACATACATTGCGGGGGGCGCCGGGGAGCTGTTTTTT. This sequence encodes CASTYIAGGAGELFF.

This chain connects TRBV20-1 to TRBJ1-6; D unclear. This CDR3 is built from 15 residues. Germline V lookup: CDR1 DFQATT, CDR2 SNEGSKA (reference sequence). The germline V and J ends were trimmed by 3 bases and 5 bases, with 14 bases remaining between them. In nucleotides, the CDR3 is TGCAGTGCTAGTAAACAGTCAAACCATAATTCACCCCTCCACTTT. Protein product: CSASKQSNHNSPLHF.

A few counts support this clonotype. The rearrangement uses TRBV11-3 and TRBJ1-5, with D unresolved. Germline V gene lookup returns CDR1 SGHNT and CDR2 YENEEA. Trimming left V 0 bases short and J 0 bases short, with 12 bases between. The CDR3 is made up of 17 amino acids. CDR3 DNA: TGTGCCAGCAGCTTAGAGTATGGTCTTTATAGCAATCAGCCCCAGCATTTT. Amino acids: CASSLEYGLYSNQPQHF. The complete variable domain, with remaining parts taken from reference TRBV11-3 and TRBJ1-5, reads EAGVVQSPRYKIIEKKQPVAFWCNPISGHNTLYWYLQNLGQGPELLIRYENEEAVDDSQLPKDRFSAERLKGVDSTLKIQPAELGDSAVYLCASSLEYGLYSNQPQHFGDGTRLSIL.

The rearrangement links TRBV20-1 to TRBJ2-1, with 9 positions matching TRBD2. The CDR3 spans 15 residues. From germline, CDR1 is DFQATT and CDR2 SNEGSKA (reference sequence). The V segment lost 3 bases and the J segment 8 bases; nucleotides outside the gene matches: 11. The CDR3 loop reads CSARSQRGVLDEQFF. The CDR3 DNA reads TGCAGTGCTAGGTCACAGCGGGGGGTCCTCGATGAGCAGTTCTTC.

This chain joins TRBV5-6 and TRBJ2-4; 10 nucleotides align to TRBD2. The CDR3 consists of 16 residues. Germline trimming cut 4 bases from V and 4 bases from J; bases unmatched to any gene: 8. Germline-derived CDR1 and CDR2 are SGHDT and YYEEEE. CDR3 coding DNA: TGTGCCAGCAGCCTAAAGGTACTAGCGGGGAAAAACATTCAGTACTTC. Residues: CASSLKVLAGKNIQYF.

A few counts support this clonotype. Sequence at one end of the junction differs from germline and may be a read error. The chain combines TRBV20-1 with TRBJ2-1, with 15 bases lining up with TRBD2. Germline CDR1 DFQATT, CDR2 SNEGSKA (reference sequence). The CDR3 runs 16 residues. CDR3 in amino acids: CSATGLAGGSHNEQFF. CDR3 nucleotide sequence: TGCAGTGCTACGGGACTAGCGGGGGGCTCCCACAATGAGCAGTTCTTC.

This clonotype was observed a handful of times. The rearrangement joins TRBV4-1 to TRBJ2-5; possibly TRBD1 for D (5 bases). The end of the DNA aligns better with TRBJ2-7, so the J call may be wrong. Germline CDR1 MGHRA, CDR2 YSYEKL. The CDR3 is 14 amino acids. The CDR3 spells CASSQSQDTYEQYF. DNA of the CDR3: TGCGCCAGCAGCCAGTCACAGGATACCTACGAGCAGTACTTC.

The chain is built from TRBV7-2 and TRBJ1-2, with 9 bases aligning to TRBD1. V lost 5 bases, J lost 6 bases, and 13 bases stayed unmatched. The CDR3 runs to 16 residues. Looked up from germline, CDR1 is SGHTA and CDR2 is FQGNSA. This CDR3 is CASSPPDPHRGHGYTF. In nucleotides, the CDR3 is TGTGCCAGCAGCCCACCCGATCCTCACAGGGGGCATGGCTACACCTTC. The entire variable domain, with the rest obtained from reference TRBV7-2 and TRBJ1-2, is as follows: GAGVSQSPSNKVTEKGKDVELRCDPISGHTALYWYRQSLGQGLEFLIYFQGNSAPDKSGLPSDRFSAERTGGSVSTLTIQRTQQEDSAVYLCASSPPDPHRGHGYTFGSGTRLTVV.